This T cell receptor beta chain was recovered during a study of OX40 agonist ivuxolimab in advanced cancers. Profiled with immunoSEQ multiplex PCR; TCRdb holds only in-frame clones, not every one. This sample yields 11,000 to 15,000 clones, of which just under 90% are seen a single time; 6.5% to 8.5% belongs to the top ten. On this clone itself: What it recognizes is unknown.

The germline CDR1 and CDR2 sequences are SGHDN and FVKESK. The trim removed 2 bases at V and 2 bases at J, leaving 8 bases unmatched. The CDR3 extends over 17 amino acids. Study results and limitations: Dose levels from 0.1 to 3.0 mg/kg saw CD4+ and CD8+ blood T cells expand clonally by week 6.

The V gene is TRBV14, the J gene TRBJ2-3; TRBD1 aligns across 9 bases. This sequence was found in an adult with an advanced solid tumor such as melanoma, head and neck, liver or kidney cancer. Specimen: CD4+ or CD8+ T cells sorted from blood, collected in a trial of the OX40 agonist ivuxolimab. The CDR3 nucleotides are TGTGCCAGCAGCCAACCAGGGGACAGGGCCCTCACAGATACGCAGTATTTT. Translation: CASSQPGDRALTDTQYF.